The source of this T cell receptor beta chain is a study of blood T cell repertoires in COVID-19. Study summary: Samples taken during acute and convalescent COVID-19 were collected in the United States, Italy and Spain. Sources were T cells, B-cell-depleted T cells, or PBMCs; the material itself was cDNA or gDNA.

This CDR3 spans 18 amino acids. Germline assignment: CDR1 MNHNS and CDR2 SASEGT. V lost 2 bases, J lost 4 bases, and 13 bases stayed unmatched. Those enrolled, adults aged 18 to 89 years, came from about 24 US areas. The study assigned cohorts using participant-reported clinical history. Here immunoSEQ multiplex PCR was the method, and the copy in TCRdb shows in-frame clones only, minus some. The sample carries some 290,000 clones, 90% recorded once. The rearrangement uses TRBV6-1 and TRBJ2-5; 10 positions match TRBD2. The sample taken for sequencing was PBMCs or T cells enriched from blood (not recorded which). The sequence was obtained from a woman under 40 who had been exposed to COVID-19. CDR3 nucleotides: TGTGCCAGCAGTGAAAGTAGGCTAGCGGGGGCCTTGGGAGAGACCCAGTACTTC. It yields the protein CASSESRLAGALGETQYF.